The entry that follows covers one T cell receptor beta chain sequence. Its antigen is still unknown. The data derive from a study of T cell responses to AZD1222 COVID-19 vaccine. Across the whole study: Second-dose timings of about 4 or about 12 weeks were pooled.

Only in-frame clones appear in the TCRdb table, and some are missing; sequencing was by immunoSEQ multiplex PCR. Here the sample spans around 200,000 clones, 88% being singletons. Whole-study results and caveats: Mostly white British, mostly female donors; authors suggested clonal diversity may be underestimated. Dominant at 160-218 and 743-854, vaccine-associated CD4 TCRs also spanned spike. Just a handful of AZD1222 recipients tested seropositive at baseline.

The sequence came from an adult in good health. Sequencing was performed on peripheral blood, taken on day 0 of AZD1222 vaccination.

DNA of the CDR3: TGTGCCAGCAGCCGGGACAGCTTGAACACTGAAGCTTTCTTT. It specifies CASSRDSLNTEAFF. V gene TRBV6-5 combines with J gene TRBJ1-1, with 7 bases aligning to TRBD1. Germline values: CDR1 MNHEY, CDR2 SVGAGI. The length of the CDR3 is 14 residues. The V gene end was trimmed by 6 bases and the J gene end by 0 bases; junction bases not matched to a gene: 4.